This paragraph reports one T cell receptor (beta chain). As yet, its antigen is unknown. The deep-level immunoSEQ assay was used. Each PCR replicate from the sorted subsets contained roughly 210 ng DNA, which is about 31,000 T cell genomes. Authors' processing steps: Filtering differed since immunoSEQ provided only junctions, with no quality scores. Sequenced by immunoSEQ multiplex PCR; TCRdb stores in-frame clones only, minus some. V and J calls and clone size come straight from that table; D and trimming were deduced from the DNA. The sample has roughly 1 million clones, 70% to 80% seen once. The sample is drawn from a study of shared clonotypes between healthy human individuals. Findings and caveats of the study: Across subsets, estimated richness was generally greater for naive than for memory populations.

The receptor's source is a young man in good health. Some clones in this sample may be carry-over from other donors' samples. The sequenced material came from memory CD4+ T cells from PBMCs. The subset was: CD45RA-negative fraction.

CDR3 bases: TGTGCCATCAGGGACAGTCTTTTTTCGCATTCACCCCTCCACTTT. It is translated as CAIRDSLFSHSPLHF. The genes are TRBV10-3 and TRBJ1-6, with D tentatively TRBD1 (6 bases). V was trimmed by 6 bases and J by 8 bases, leaving 17 bases between them. Germline CDR1 is ENHRY and CDR2 is SYGVKD. This CDR3 is 15 amino acids long.